The rows below give T cell receptor beta chains drawn from one sample of a study of cytotoxic CD8 clonotypes in ibrutinib-treated CLL. Only in-frame clones appear in the TCRdb table, and some are missing; sequencing was by immunoSEQ multiplex PCR. The table includes about 160,000 clones, approximately 80% detected once. The sequences come from PBMCs, collected after 12 months of ibrutinib treatment. The receptors derive from a human donor with chronic lymphocytic leukemia. CDR3s include the opening cysteine and the closing phenylalanine or tryptophan. A D gene is named only where the DNA matches it firmly. The size entry is marked missing in some rows and otherwise reads once, few, many or a size class.

clone size: -; J gene: TRBJ2-2; V gene: TRBV28; D gene: TRBD1; CDR3 protein: CASSLQGAQSGELFF; CDR3 DNA: TGTGCCAGCAGTTTACAGGGGGCGCAATCCGGGGAGCTGTTTTTT
clone size: -; J gene: TRBJ2-1; V gene: TRBV7-3; D gene: TRBD1; CDR3 protein: CASSSFPTGDEFF; CDR3 DNA: TGTGCCAGCAGCTCATTCCCGACAGGGGATGAATTCTTC
clone size: many; J gene: TRBJ1-6; V gene: TRBV27; D gene: -; CDR3 protein: CASSLRQTNSPLHF; CDR3 DNA: TGTGCCAGCAGTTTACGACAGACTAATTCACCCCTCCACTTT
clone size: -; J gene: TRBJ2-5; V gene: TRBV5-8; D gene: -; CDR3 protein: CASSSRTDKETQYF; CDR3 DNA: TGTGCCAGCAGCTCCCGGACAGATAAAGAGACCCAGTACTTC
clone size: once; J gene: TRBJ2-5; V gene: TRBV28; D gene: TRBD1; CDR3 protein: CATDRGDQETQYF; CDR3 DNA: TGTGCCACGGACAGGGGAGACCAAGAGACCCAGTACTTC
clone size: medium-sized; J gene: TRBJ2-2; V gene: TRBV19; D gene: -; CDR3 protein: CASGIMNTGELFF; CDR3 DNA: TGTGCCAGTGGAATCATGAACACCGGGGAGCTGTTTTTT
clone size: once; J gene: TRBJ2-5; V gene: TRBV30; D gene: -; CDR3 protein: CAWSLRTSQYF; CDR3 DNA: TGTGCCTGGAGTCTCCGGACGTCCCAGTACTTC
clone size: -; J gene: TRBJ2-3; V gene: TRBV5-1; D gene: TRBD1; CDR3 protein: CASSLVGQASDTQYF; CDR3 DNA: TGCGCCAGCAGCTTGGTGGGACAGGCCTCAGATACGCAGTATTTT
clone size: -; J gene: TRBJ2-1; V gene: TRBV18; D gene: TRBD2; CDR3 protein: CASYPGLAGNEQFF; CDR3 DNA: TGTGCCAGCTACCCGGGACTAGCGGGAAATGAGCAGTTCTTC
clone size: -; J gene: TRBJ2-5; V gene: TRBV23-1; D gene: -; CDR3 protein: CASRGLQETQYF; CDR3 DNA: TGCGCCAGCAGGGGACTGCAAGAGACCCAGTACTTC
clone size: -; J gene: TRBJ1-4; V gene: TRBV6-1; D gene: TRBD1; CDR3 protein: CASRTGGASEKLFF; CDR3 DNA: TGTGCCAGCCGAACAGGGGGTGCGAGTGAAAAACTGTTTTTT
clone size: -; J gene: TRBJ2-7; V gene: TRBV6-5; D gene: -; CDR3 protein: CASSRTTQTPYEQYF; CDR3 DNA: TGTGCCAGCAGTCGAACGACACAGACCCCCTACGAGCAGTACTTC
clone size: few; J gene: TRBJ2-1; V gene: TRBV7-3; D gene: -; CDR3 protein: CASSSTPNEQFF; CDR3 DNA: TGTGCCAGCAGCTCTACCCCCAATGAGCAGTTCTTC
clone size: -; J gene: TRBJ1-5; V gene: TRBV5-6; D gene: TRBD1; CDR3 protein: CASSLTGGNQPQHF; CDR3 DNA: TGTGCCAGCAGCTTGACAGGGGGGAATCAGCCCCAGCATTTT
clone size: -; J gene: TRBJ1-1; V gene: TRBV2; D gene: -; CDR3 protein: CASSEQGNTEAFF; CDR3 DNA: TGTGCCAGCAGTGAACAGGGCAACACTGAAGCTTTCTTT
clone size: once; J gene: TRBJ1-4; V gene: TRBV28; D gene: -; CDR3 protein: CASSLVSWDTDNEKLFF; CDR3 DNA: TGTGCCAGCAGTTTAGTCTCATGGGACACCGATAATGAAAAACTGTTTTTT
clone size: -; J gene: TRBJ2-4; V gene: TRBV7-8; D gene: TRBD2; CDR3 protein: CASSPRGGWKNIQYF; CDR3 DNA: TGTGCCAGCAGCCCTCGGGGGGGATGGAAAAACATTCAGTACTTC
clone size: -; J gene: TRBJ2-1; V gene: TRBV7-8; D gene: TRBD2; CDR3 protein: CASRHALAGGAYNEQFF; CDR3 DNA: TGTGCCAGCAGACACGCGTTAGCGGGGGGGGCCTACAATGAGCAGTTCTTC
clone size: -; J gene: TRBJ1-4; V gene: TRBV7-9; D gene: TRBD1; CDR3 protein: CASSLGTGGREKLFF; CDR3 DNA: TGTGCCAGCAGCTTAGGGACAGGGGGCCGTGAAAAACTGTTTTTT
clone size: few; J gene: TRBJ1-3; V gene: TRBV5-1; D gene: -; CDR3 protein: CASSLAGTNSGNTIYF; CDR3 DNA: TGCGCCAGCAGCTTGGCCGGAACCAACTCTGGAAACACCATATATTTT
clone size: once; J gene: TRBJ1-6; V gene: TRBV28; D gene: TRBD1; CDR3 protein: CASSHRQGQGNSPLHF; CDR3 DNA: TGTGCCAGCAGTCATCGACAGGGCCAGGGCAATTCACCCCTCCACTTT
clone size: -; J gene: TRBJ2-7; V gene: TRBV20-1; D gene: -; CDR3 protein: CSAQSYEQYF; CDR3 DNA: TGCAGTGCTCAGAGCTACGAGCAGTACTTC
clone size: few; J gene: TRBJ1-1; V gene: TRBV30; D gene: TRBD1; CDR3 protein: CAWRAKGQGAGEAFF; CDR3 DNA: TGTGCCTGGAGGGCCAAGGGACAGGGGGCGGGTGAAGCTTTCTTT
clone size: -; J gene: TRBJ2-2; V gene: TRBV4-1; D gene: -; CDR3 protein: CASSHAIGELFF; CDR3 DNA: TGCGCCAGCAGCCACGCCATAGGGGAGCTGTTTTTT
clone size: -; J gene: TRBJ2-7; V gene: TRBV29-1; D gene: -; CDR3 protein: CSVGGGFEQYF; CDR3 DNA: TGCAGCGTCGGAGGGGGGTTCGAGCAGTACTTC
clone size: -; J gene: TRBJ2-7; V gene: TRBV28; D gene: TRBD1; CDR3 protein: CASSGTGGASYEQYF; CDR3 DNA: TGTGCCAGCAGTGGGACAGGGGGCGCGTCCTACGAGCAGTACTTC
clone size: -; J gene: TRBJ2-7; V gene: TRBV18; D gene: -; CDR3 protein: CASSRASASSYEQYF; CDR3 DNA: TGTGCCAGCTCACGGGCTAGCGCCTCCTCCTACGAGCAGTACTTC
clone size: -; J gene: TRBJ1-6; V gene: TRBV7-3; D gene: -; CDR3 protein: CASSSGASLNSPLHF; CDR3 DNA: TGTGCCAGCAGCTCTGGGGCCAGTTTGAATTCACCCCTCCACTTT
clone size: -; J gene: TRBJ1-5; V gene: TRBV6-5; D gene: TRBD1; CDR3 protein: CATTGSATGTQPQHF; CDR3 DNA: TGTGCCACCACCGGCAGCGCGACAGGGACGCAGCCCCAGCATTTT
clone size: -; J gene: TRBJ2-4; V gene: TRBV19; D gene: -; CDR3 protein: CASGQTKNIQYF; CDR3 DNA: TGTGCCAGCGGACAAACCAAAAACATTCAGTACTTC
clone size: -; J gene: TRBJ2-1; V gene: TRBV5-4; D gene: TRBD2; CDR3 protein: CASSLAGLAGNNEQFF; CDR3 DNA: TGTGCCAGCAGCTTGGCCGGACTAGCGGGGAATAATGAGCAGTTCTTC
clone size: -; J gene: TRBJ1-5; V gene: TRBV6-5; D gene: -; CDR3 protein: CASRAEQLGNQPQHF; CDR3 DNA: TGTGCCAGCAGGGCGGAACAGCTGGGCAATCAGCCCCAGCATTTT
clone size: -; J gene: TRBJ2-6; V gene: TRBV7-2; D gene: TRBD2; CDR3 protein: CASSLAWTGLAGLAGANVLTF; CDR3 DNA: TGTGCCAGCAGCTTAGCCTGGACGGGACTAGCGGGATTGGCTGGGGCCAACGTCCTGACTTTC